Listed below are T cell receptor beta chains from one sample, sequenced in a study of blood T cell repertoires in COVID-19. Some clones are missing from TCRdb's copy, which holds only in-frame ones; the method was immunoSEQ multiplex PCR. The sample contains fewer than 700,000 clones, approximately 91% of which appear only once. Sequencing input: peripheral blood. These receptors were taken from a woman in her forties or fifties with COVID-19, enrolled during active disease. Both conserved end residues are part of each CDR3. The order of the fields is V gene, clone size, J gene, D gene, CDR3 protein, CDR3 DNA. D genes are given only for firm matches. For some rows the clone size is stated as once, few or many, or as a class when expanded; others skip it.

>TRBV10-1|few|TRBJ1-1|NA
CASSDQDTEAFF
TGCGCCAGCAGTGACCAGGACACTGAAGCTTTCTTT
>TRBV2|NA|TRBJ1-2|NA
CASKDSTQGGYTF
TGTGCCAGCAAGGACAGTACGCAAGGAGGCTACACCTTC
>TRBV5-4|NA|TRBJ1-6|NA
CASSSNLVSYNSPLHF
TGTGCCAGCAGCTCCAACTTAGTCTCCTATAATTCACCCCTCCACTTT
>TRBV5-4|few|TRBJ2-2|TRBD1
CASSTQTGDSTGELFF
TGTGCCAGCAGCACGCAGACAGGGGATAGCACCGGGGAGCTGTTTTTT
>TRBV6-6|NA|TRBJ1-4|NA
CASSRDPGEKLFF
TGTGCCAGCAGTCGGGATCCCGGGGAAAAACTGTTTTTT
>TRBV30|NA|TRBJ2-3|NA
CAWSVGNTDTQYF
TGTGCCTGGAGTGTCGGTAACACAGATACGCAGTATTTT
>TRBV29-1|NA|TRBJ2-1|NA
CSVEGTGFSYNEQFF
TGCAGCGTTGAAGGCACGGGATTCTCCTACAATGAGCAGTTCTTC
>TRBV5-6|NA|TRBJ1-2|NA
CASSLGPGFDYYGYTF
TGTGCCAGCAGCTTGGGTCCGGGTTTCGACTACTATGGCTACACCTTC
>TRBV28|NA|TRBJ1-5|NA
CASRGPNQPQHF
TGTGCCAGTAGGGGTCCCAATCAGCCCCAGCATTTT
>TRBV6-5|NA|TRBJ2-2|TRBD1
CATQWDRGLIGELFF
TGTGCCACCCAATGGGACAGGGGGCTAATCGGGGAGCTGTTTTTT